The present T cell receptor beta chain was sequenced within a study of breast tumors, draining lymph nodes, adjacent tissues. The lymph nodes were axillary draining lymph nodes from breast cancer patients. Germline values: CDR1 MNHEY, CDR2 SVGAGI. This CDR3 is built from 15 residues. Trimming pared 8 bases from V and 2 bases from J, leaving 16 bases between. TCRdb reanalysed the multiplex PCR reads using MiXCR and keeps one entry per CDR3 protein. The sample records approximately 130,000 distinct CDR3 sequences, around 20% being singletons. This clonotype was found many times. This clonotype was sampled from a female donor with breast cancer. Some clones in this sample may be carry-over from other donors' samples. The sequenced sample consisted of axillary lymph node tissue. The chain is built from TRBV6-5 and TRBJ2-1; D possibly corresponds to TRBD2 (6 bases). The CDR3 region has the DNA TGTGCCAGCGGGCACCGGGAGAGAGCCTACAATGAGCAGTTCTTC. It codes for CASGHRERAYNEQFF.